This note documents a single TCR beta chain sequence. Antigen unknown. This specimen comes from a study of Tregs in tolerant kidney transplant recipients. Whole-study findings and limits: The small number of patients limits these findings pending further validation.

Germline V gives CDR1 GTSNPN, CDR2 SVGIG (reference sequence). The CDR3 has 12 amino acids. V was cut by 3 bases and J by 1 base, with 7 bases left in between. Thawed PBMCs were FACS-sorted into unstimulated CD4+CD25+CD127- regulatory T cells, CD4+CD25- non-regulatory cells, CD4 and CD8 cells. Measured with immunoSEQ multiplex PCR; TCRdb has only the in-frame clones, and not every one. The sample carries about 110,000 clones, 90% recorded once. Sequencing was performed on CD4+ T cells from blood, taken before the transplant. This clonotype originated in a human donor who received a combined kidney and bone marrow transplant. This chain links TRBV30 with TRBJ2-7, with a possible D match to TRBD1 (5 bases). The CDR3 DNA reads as TGTGCCTGGAGCCGACAGTCCTACGAGCAGTACTTC. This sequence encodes CAWSRQSYEQYF.